This T cell receptor beta chain was sequenced for a study of memory B cells and T cells in multiple sclerosis. V lost 6 bases, J lost 0 bases, and 11 bases lay in between. Germline CDR1 and CDR2: MDHEN and SYDVKM. The CDR3 runs 14 residues. Note on this clone: No antigen is known for it.

Here immunoSEQ multiplex PCR was the method, and the copy in TCRdb shows in-frame clones only, minus some. This repertoire includes around 70 clones. After stimulus-free culture, autoproliferating CFSE-dim and non-proliferating CFSE-high T cells were sequenced separately. Replicate wells were pooled after roughly 7 days of stimulus-free culture of 40 million to 65 million CFSE-labeled PBMCs. The receptor was isolated from a human donor with multiple sclerosis. Sequencing was performed on PBMCs from blood kept in culture. The chain recombines TRBV28 with TRBJ1-1; TRBD1 might be the D (6 bases). CDR3 nucleotides: TGTGCCAGCAGACCCTCAGGGGTGAACACTGAAGCTTTCTTT. Translated, it gives CASRPSGVNTEAFF.